This is a list of T cell receptor beta chains from one sample in a study of T cells expressing NK-cell markers. Reprocessing the 5' RACE reads, TCRdb reports a single entry for every CDR3 protein and omits DNA. In all, the sample yields 500,000 to 600,000 distinct CDR3 sequences. Sequencing was carried out using blood T cells: a sorted CD56 or NKG2C T cell subset, CD4+ or CD8+ T cells, or bulk PBMC T cells (not recorded which). The receptors shown here come from a man younger than 35 in good health. The CDR3 runs from the conserved cysteine through the conserved F or W.

TRBJ2-2 | TRBV15 | 15 | CVTSRGASGTGELFF
TRBJ2-1 | TRBV7-6 | 16 | CASSLAKGHSYNEQFF
TRBJ2-3 | TRBV5-5 | 15 | CASSQLAGVPDTQYF
TRBJ1-2 | TRBV7-9 | 12 | CASTDTPYGYTF
TRBJ2-1 | TRBV3-1 | 14 | CASSPQGRRNEQFF
TRBJ2-5 | TRBV29-1 | 13 | CSVAQSWWETQYF
TRBJ2-3 | TRBV29-1 | 14 | CSVVPTSRTDTQYF
TRBJ1-5 | TRBV5-1 | 15 | CASSLLGQAVEPQHF
TRBJ2-1 | TRBV6-1 | 13 | CASRDSHYNEQFF
TRBJ2-1 | TRBV28 | 19 | CASSLRRGTSGTLHNEQFF
TRBJ2-3 | TRBV4-2 | 16 | CASSQAAGEETDTQYF
TRBJ2-1 | TRBV15 | 14 | CATRSEAGEGEQFF
TRBJ1-5 | TRBV7-8 | 16 | CASSPTRLRSNQPQHF
TRBJ2-7 | TRBV6-2/TRBV6-3 | 16 | CASTGLAGEINYEQYF
TRBJ2-2 | TRBV7-3 | 19 | CASSLIGIVGQRDTGELFF
TRBJ1-5 | TRBV6-1 | 14 | CASQAVGPNQPQHF
TRBJ2-1 | TRBV11-1 | 19 | CASSFLIGTSGRARDEQFF
TRBJ2-1 | TRBV9 | 13 | CASSALLGPKQFF
TRBJ2-1 | TRBV12-3/TRBV12-4 | 12 | CASSQTGYEQFF
TRBJ1-2 | TRBV4-3 | 15 | CASSQNQGAHYGYTF
TRBJ2-7 | TRBV6-2/TRBV6-3 | 20 | CASRQGAMGLAGGPVGEQYF
TRBJ1-1 | TRBV7-8 | 13 | CASSRLGRAEAFF
TRBJ1-2 | TRBV29-1 | 13 | CSVVALDNYGYTF
TRBJ1-1 | TRBV6-5 | 16 | CASSYSKGGAYTEVFF
TRBJ1-1 | TRBV9 | 14 | CASSPGNLDTEAFF
TRBJ2-1 | TRBV7-9 | 15 | CASSLGLAGGPWQFF
TRBJ2-1 | TRBV11-2 | 15 | CASSLRDKLNNEQFF
TRBJ2-1 | TRBV7-9 | 15 | CASSLAGNANNEQFF
TRBJ2-3 | TRBV28 | 17 | CASSFAVGDSRSDTQYF
TRBJ2-7 | TRBV11-2 | 12 | CASSYHTNEQYF
TRBJ1-1 | TRBV7-9 | 16 | CASSLGGSLGNTEAFF
TRBJ1-5 | TRBV6-5 | 17 | CASSYTRQGRGNQPQHF
TRBJ2-5 | TRBV6-1 | 15 | CASRRWTDNEETQYF
TRBJ2-3 | TRBV4-3 | 15 | CASSQDRPTGDTQYF
TRBJ2-7 | TRBV9 | 13 | CASTPSGNDEQYF
TRBJ2-2 | TRBV11-2 | 15 | CASSLTSDITGELFF
TRBJ2-1 | TRBV7-9 | 16 | CASSQDRPSSYNEQFF
TRBJ1-1 | TRBV7-2 | 14 | CASSSGLMNTEAFF
TRBJ2-1 | TRBV5-1 | 14 | CASSRQGVGDEQFF
TRBJ1-5 | TRBV4-1 | 14 | CASSQDRASQPQHF
TRBJ2-1 | TRBV2 | 15 | CASSEGLAETNEQFF
TRBJ2-1 | TRBV28 | 15 | CASNNLSGRGNEQFF
TRBJ2-1 | TRBV4-2 | 12 | CASSQASGHQFF
TRBJ1-5 | TRBV11-2 | 17 | CASSLDKGAVGNQPQHF
TRBJ2-3 | TRBV29-1 | 16 | CSVEDGWAHLTDTQYF
TRBJ1-2 | TRBV20-1 | 15 | CSALRRPPRGYGYTF
TRBJ2-7 | TRBV7-9 | 15 | CASSFGAEGRYEQYF
TRBJ2-3 | TRBV12-3/TRBV12-4 | 13 | CASGTSGLDTQYF
TRBJ2-1 | TRBV4-3 | 16 | CASSLGHLSSYNEQFF
TRBJ2-2 | TRBV3-1 | 16 | CASSPGTGGRSGELFF
TRBJ1-2 | TRBV29-1 | 13 | CSARDTGAYGYTF
TRBJ2-1 | TRBV4-1 | 16 | CASSLGTSGSLNEQFF
TRBJ1-2 | TRBV5-1 | 15 | CASGGTGGANYGYTF
TRBJ1-1 | TRBV29-1 | 14 | CSVELALGLTEAFF
TRBJ2-3 | TRBV20-1 | 16 | CSARDRWGELTDTQYF